Presented here are 23 T cell receptor beta chains from one specimen sequenced in a study of blood T cell repertoires in COVID-19. Produced via immunoSEQ multiplex PCR; TCRdb's table is partial and in-frame only. Found here are 300,000 to 500,000 clones, roughly 87% of them singletons; the top ten hold 2% to 2.5%. The sample taken for sequencing was PBMCs or T cells enriched from blood (not recorded which). These receptors were collected from a middle-aged woman with acute COVID-19.

This chain connects TRBV4-1 to TRBJ1-2, with TRBD1 identical over 8 bases. Germline assignment: CDR1 MGHRA and CDR2 YSYEKL. The V gene end was trimmed by 2 bases and the J gene end by 7 bases; junction bases not matched to a gene: 6. The CDR3 contains 14 residues. CDR3 sequence reads: CASSQLRGPTGYTF. DNA for the CDR3: TGCGCCAGCAGCCAACTCAGGGGGCCGACTGGCTACACCTTC.

The rearrangement uses TRBV5-8 and TRBJ2-1; D ambiguous. The CDR3 is made up of 15 amino acids. The germline V gene has CDR1 SGHTS and CDR2 YDEGEE. V was cut by 1 base and J by 1 base, with 9 bases left in between. The CDR3, as DNA: TGTGCCAGCAGCTTGAGTGTGAGTTCCTACAATGAGCAGTTCTTC. It encodes CASSLSVSSYNEQFF. The full variable domain, its missing parts supplied by reference TRBV5-8 and TRBJ2-1, is EAGVTQSPTHLIKTRGQQATLRCSPISGHTSVYWYQQALGLGLQFLLWYDEGEERNRGNFPPRFSGRQFPNYSSELNVNALELEDSALYLCASSLSVSSYNEQFFGPGTRLTVL.

Concerning this clone itself: At one boundary the junction diverges from the germline segment, which might be a read error. The chain combines TRBV12-3 or TRBV12-4 with TRBJ1-2, with D perhaps matching TRBD1 (6 bases). This CDR3 has 12 residues. Here the CDR3 DNA reads TGTGCCAGCAGTTCCCTTTATCGGGACACGGGCTTC. This codes for CASSSLYRDTGF.

V usage is TRBV9 and J usage is TRBJ2-7; D possibly corresponds to TRBD1 (5 bases). Germline-derived CDR1 and CDR2 are SGDLS and YYNGEE. This CDR3 spans 15 amino acids. V was trimmed by 0 bases and J by 0 bases, leaving 10 bases between them. The CDR3 loop is CASSVDGAYSYEQYF. CDR3 sequence (DNA): TGTGCCAGCAGCGTAGATGGGGCATACTCCTACGAGCAGTACTTC.

V gene TRBV10-3 combines with J gene TRBJ1-2, with 8 bases aligning to TRBD1. Germline V gene data show CDR1 as ENHRY and CDR2 as SYGVKD. V trimming: 7 bases; J trimming: 3 bases; junction bases outside the gene matches: 1. The CDR3 consists of 12 residues. The CDR3 reads CAINRGDYGYTF. DNA for the CDR3: TGTGCCATCAACAGGGGGGACTATGGCTACACCTTC.

The chain combines TRBV18 with TRBJ2-1; TRBD1 matches at 8 bases. CDR3 length: 16 residues. Per germline, CDR1 KGHSH and CDR2 LQKENI. V lost 3 bases, J lost 4 bases, and 8 bases stayed unmatched. CDR3 nucleotide sequence: TGTGCCAGCTCACCTGGTCAGGGGGCAAGGTACAATGAGCAGTTCTTC. Residues: CASSPGQGARYNEQFF.

The genes are TRBV30 and TRBJ1-1; the D is unclear. V dropped 0 bases and J dropped 6 bases, with 8 bases sitting between them. There are 12 residues in the CDR3. Germline values: CDR1 GTSNPN, CDR2 SVGIG (reference sequence). CDR3 residues: CAWSVRRSEAFF. The DNA for the CDR3 is TGTGCCTGGAGTGTACGGCGGTCTGAAGCTTTCTTT.

The V gene is TRBV15, the J gene TRBJ1-2; D gene unclear. The V end lost 0 bases, the J end lost 8 bases, and 13 bases lay between the germline ends. Germline-derived CDR1 and CDR2 are LNHNV and YYDKDF (reference sequence). The length of the CDR3 is 14 residues. The CDR3 loop reads CATSRDLELGGYTF. The CDR3 DNA reads TGTGCCACCAGCAGAGATTTGGAACTGGGCGGCTACACCTTC.

This rearrangement joins TRBV19 to TRBJ2-3; the match to TRBD1 covers 7 bases. V lost 6 bases, J lost 3 bases, and 6 bases stayed unmatched. There are 14 residues in the CDR3. Germline CDR1 reads LNHDA; CDR2 reads SQIVND (reference sequence). The CDR3 DNA is TGTGCCAGTAGAGGGGCAGGGGGAACAGATACGCAGTATTTT. This translates into CASRGAGGTDTQYF.

The chain couples TRBV7-6 to TRBJ2-2; no firm D call. Trimming took off 0 bases at V and 8 bases at J, with 10 bases between the two ends. CDR3 length: 14 amino acids. CDR1 SGHVS and CDR2 FNYEAQ come from the germline V gene. The CDR3 bases are TGTGCCAGCAGCTTAGCAGTAGCTTCGGGGGAGCTGTTTTTT. Amino acids: CASSLAVASGELFF.

The V and J genes are TRBV24-1 and TRBJ1-1; a weak D match, TRBD1 (5 bases). Germline V gene lookup returns CDR1 KGHDR and CDR2 SFDVKD. The length of the CDR3 is 13 residues. V was cut by 9 bases and J by 0 bases, with 10 bases left in between. CDR3 sequence (DNA): TGTGCCACCCGGGGGAGGATGAACACTGAAGCTTTCTTT. Translated, it gives CATRGRMNTEAFF.

This sequence joins TRBV2 and TRBJ1-1; 7 nucleotides match TRBD1. CDR1 is SNHLY, CDR2 FYNNEI, per germline. This CDR3 comprises 13 residues. V was clipped by 10 bases and J by 6 bases; unmatched bases: 11. In DNA, the CDR3 is TGTGCCACCCGGGACAGCGCACGTTCTGAAGCTTTCTTT. Amino acids: CATRDSARSEAFF.

The chain couples TRBV5-1 to TRBJ1-4; TRBD1 might be the D (6 bases). This CDR3 has 15 residues. The V end lost 4 bases, the J end lost 11 bases, and 21 bases lay between the germline ends. Germline CDR1 and CDR2: SGHRS and YFSETQ. CDR3 sequence (DNA): TGCGCCAGCAGCCCAGGGGACGCCGAGTATACTAAACTGTTTTTT. Encoded protein: CASSPGDAEYTKLFF.

The chain has TRBV7-9 and TRBJ1-2; 12 bases map to TRBD1. This CDR3 is 18 amino acids long. Germline trimming cut 2 bases from V and 6 bases from J; bases unmatched to any gene: 13. The germline gives CDR1 SEHNR, CDR2 FQNEAQ (reference sequence). CDR3 DNA sequence: TGTGCCAGCAGCTTAAAATCGGGACAGGGGGCAGTACGTAATGGCTACACCTTC. This translates into CASSLKSGQGAVRNGYTF.

The count of this clone is one. V gene TRBV12-3 or TRBV12-4 combines with J gene TRBJ1-2, with TRBD1 matching over 7 bases. J lost 3 bases, V lost 6 bases, and 1 base had no gene match. The CDR3 extends over 12 amino acids. The CDR3 reads CASSGQDYGYTF. The CDR3 DNA sequence: TGTGCCAGCAGCGGACAGGACTATGGCTACACCTTC.

V is TRBV19 and J is TRBJ2-2, with 12 bases matching TRBD2. This CDR3 is 14 amino acids long. The junction had 3 bases not matched to a gene; V was cut back by 7 bases and J by 6 bases. CDR1 is LNHDA and CDR2 is SQIVND in the germline V gene (reference sequence). CDR3 DNA: TGTGCCAGTAAACTAGCGGGGGGATCCGGGGAGCTGTTTTTT. It codes for CASKLAGGSGELFF.

The chain joins TRBV6-5 to TRBJ2-7, with 11 nucleotides matching TRBD2. Trimming removed 6 bases from V and 4 bases from J; junction bases left unmatched: 5. The CDR3 consists of 14 residues. CDR1 and CDR2 (germline): MNHEY, SVGAGI. The CDR3 reads CASSSRTSGYEQYF. The DNA of the CDR3 is TGTGCCAGCAGCAGTCGGACTAGCGGGTACGAGCAGTACTTC.

This clone appeared once. The chain uses TRBV28 and TRBJ2-5; D ambiguous. In germline, CDR1 is MDHEN, CDR2 SYDVKM. Trimming removed 6 bases from V and 1 base from J, with 12 bases in between. This CDR3 comprises 14 residues. CDR3 sequence reads: CASRSVRFQETQYF. The CDR3 bases are TGTGCCAGCAGGTCGGTCCGCTTCCAAGAGACCCAGTACTTC.

The chain couples TRBV6-5 to TRBJ1-5; a possible D gene is TRBD1 (5 bases). V lost 7 bases and J lost 4, with 11 bases in between. The CDR3 is 13 residues long. The germline gives CDR1 MNHEY, CDR2 SVGAGI. CDR3 DNA sequence: TGTGCCAGCACTCAGGGTGGGAATCAGCCCCAGCATTTT. Its protein is CASTQGGNQPQHF.

The chain joins TRBV2 to TRBJ2-6, with D perhaps matching TRBD1 (6 bases). Germline lookup yields CDR1 SNHLY and CDR2 FYNNEI. The CDR3 contains 17 residues. Trimming removed 8 bases at V and 4 bases at J, with 21 bases between. DNA for the CDR3: TGTGCCAGCGGCAAAAACAGGGCTTCACGGGGGGCCAACGTCCTGACTTTC. It codes for CASGKNRASRGANVLTF.

The genes are TRBV11-2 and TRBJ1-2; TRBD1 agrees at 7 bases. Germline V gene lookup returns CDR1 SGHAT and CDR2 FQNNGV. CDR3 length equals 14 residues. The V segment lost 5 bases and the J segment 4 bases; nucleotides outside the gene matches: 7. The CDR3 nucleotides are TGTGCCAGCAGCCAAGCCGGGACAGCCTATGGCTACACCTTC. Its translation is CASSQAGTAYGYTF.

The chain recombines TRBV5-5 with TRBJ2-2; D is ambiguous. From germline, CDR1 is SGHKS and CDR2 YYEKEE (reference sequence). The CDR3 length is 16 residues. V was cut by 1 base and J by 0 bases, with 10 bases left in between. The CDR3 region is CASSLQIAANTGELFF. The CDR3 DNA sequence: TGTGCCAGCAGCTTGCAGATTGCCGCGAACACCGGGGAGCTGTTTTTT.

The chain couples TRBV27 to TRBJ2-7; D possibly corresponds to TRBD1 (6 bases). Germline CDR1 MNHEY, CDR2 SMNVEV (reference sequence). V lost 5 bases to trimming and J lost 2 bases, with 13 bases between them. CDR3 length: 14 residues. CDR3 amino acids: CASSIRTEPYEQYF. CDR3 DNA: TGTGCCAGCAGTATCCGGACAGAACCCTACGAGCAGTACTTC.